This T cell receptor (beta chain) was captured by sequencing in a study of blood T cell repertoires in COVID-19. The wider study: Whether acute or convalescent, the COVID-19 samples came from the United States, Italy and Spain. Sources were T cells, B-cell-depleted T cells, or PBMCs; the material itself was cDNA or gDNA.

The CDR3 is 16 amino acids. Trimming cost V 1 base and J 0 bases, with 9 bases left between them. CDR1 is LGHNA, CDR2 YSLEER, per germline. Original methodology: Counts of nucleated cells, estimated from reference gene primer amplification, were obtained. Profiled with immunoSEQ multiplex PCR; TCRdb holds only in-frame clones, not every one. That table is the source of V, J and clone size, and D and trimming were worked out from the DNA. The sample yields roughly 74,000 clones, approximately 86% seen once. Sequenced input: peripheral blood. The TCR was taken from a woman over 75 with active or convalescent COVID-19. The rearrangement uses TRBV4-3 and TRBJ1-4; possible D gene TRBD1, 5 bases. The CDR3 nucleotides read TGCGCCAGCAGCCAAGTGCGGGGCTCAACTAATGAAAAACTGTTTTTT. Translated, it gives CASSQVRGSTNEKLFF.